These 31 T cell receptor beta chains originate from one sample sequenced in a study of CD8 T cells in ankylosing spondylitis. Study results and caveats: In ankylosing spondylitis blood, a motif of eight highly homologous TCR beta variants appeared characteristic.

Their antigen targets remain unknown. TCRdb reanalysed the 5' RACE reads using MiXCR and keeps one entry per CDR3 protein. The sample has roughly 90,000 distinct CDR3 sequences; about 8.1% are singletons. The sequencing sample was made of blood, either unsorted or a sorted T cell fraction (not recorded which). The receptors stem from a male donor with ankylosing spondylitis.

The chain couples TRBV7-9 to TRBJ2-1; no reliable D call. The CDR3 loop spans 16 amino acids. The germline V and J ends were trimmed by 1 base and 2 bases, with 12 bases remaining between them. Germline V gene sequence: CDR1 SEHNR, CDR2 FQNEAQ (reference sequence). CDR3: CASSLEVGRAYNEQFF. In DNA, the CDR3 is TGTGCCAGCAGCTTAGAAGTGGGAAGAGCCTACAATGAGCAGTTCTTC. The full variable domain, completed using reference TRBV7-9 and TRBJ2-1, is DTGVSQNPRHKITKRGQNVTFRCDPISEHNRLYWYRQTLGQGPEFLTYFQNEAQLEKSRLLSDRFSAERPKGSFSTLEIQRTEQGDSAMYLCASSLEVGRAYNEQFFGPGTRLTVL.

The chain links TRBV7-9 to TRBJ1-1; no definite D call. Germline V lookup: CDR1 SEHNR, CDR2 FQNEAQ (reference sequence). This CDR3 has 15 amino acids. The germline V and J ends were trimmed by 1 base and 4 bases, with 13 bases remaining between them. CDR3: CASSLGPTRGTEAFF. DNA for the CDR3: TGTGCCAGCAGCTTAGGTCCTACCCGGGGCACTGAAGCTTTCTTT.

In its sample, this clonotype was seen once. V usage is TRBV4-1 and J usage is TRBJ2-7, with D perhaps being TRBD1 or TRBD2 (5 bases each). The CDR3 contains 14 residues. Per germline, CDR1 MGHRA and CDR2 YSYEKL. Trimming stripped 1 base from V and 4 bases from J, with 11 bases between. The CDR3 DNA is TGCGCCAGCAGCCAAGCTAGGGGAGTTTACGAGCAGTACGTC. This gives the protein CASSQARGVYEQYV.

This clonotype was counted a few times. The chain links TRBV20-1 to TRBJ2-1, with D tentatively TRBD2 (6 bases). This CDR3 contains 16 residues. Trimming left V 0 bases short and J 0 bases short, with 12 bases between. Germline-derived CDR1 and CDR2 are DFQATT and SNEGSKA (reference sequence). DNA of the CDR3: TGCAGTGCTAGAGACAAGCTAGCGCCCTCCTACAATGAGCAGTTCTTC. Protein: CSARDKLAPSYNEQFF.

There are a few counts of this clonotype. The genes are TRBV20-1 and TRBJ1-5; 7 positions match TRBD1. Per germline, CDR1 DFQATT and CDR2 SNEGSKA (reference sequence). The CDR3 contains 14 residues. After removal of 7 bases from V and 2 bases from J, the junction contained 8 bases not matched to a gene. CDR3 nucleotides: TGCAGTGTCTCCAGGGACAGAGGCAATCAGCCCCAGCATTTT. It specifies CSVSRDRGNQPQHF.

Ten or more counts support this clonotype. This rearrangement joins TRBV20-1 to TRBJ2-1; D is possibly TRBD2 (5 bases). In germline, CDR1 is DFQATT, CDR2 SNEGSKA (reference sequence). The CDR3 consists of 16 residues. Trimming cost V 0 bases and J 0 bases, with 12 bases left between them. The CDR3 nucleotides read TGCAGTGCTAGAGATTTCAGCGGAAGCTCCTACAATGAGCAGTTCTTC. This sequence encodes CSARDFSGSSYNEQFF.

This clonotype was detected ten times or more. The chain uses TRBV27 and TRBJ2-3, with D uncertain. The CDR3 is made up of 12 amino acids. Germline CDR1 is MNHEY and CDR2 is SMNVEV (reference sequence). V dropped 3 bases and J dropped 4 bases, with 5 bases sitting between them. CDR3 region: CASSLGSDTQYF. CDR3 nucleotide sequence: TGTGCCAGCAGTTTGGGGTCAGATACGCAGTATTTT.

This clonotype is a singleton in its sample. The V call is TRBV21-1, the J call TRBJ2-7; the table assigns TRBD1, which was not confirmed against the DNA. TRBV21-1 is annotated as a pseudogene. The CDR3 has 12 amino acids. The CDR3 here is CASSQGADEQYF. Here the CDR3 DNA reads TGTGCCAGCAGCCAGGGGGCGGACGAGCAGTACTTC.

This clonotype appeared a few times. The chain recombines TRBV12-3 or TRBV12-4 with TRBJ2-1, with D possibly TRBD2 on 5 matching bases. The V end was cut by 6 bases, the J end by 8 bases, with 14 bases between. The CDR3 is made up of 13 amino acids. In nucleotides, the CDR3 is TGTGCCAGCAGCCCCTTCGGGATTGATGAGCAGTTCTTC. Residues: CASSPFGIDEQFF.

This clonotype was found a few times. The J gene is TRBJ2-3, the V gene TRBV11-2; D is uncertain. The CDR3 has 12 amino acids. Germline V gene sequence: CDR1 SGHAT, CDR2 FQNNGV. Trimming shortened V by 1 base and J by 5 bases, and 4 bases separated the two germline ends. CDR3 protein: CASSLGQDTQYF. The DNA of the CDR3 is TGTGCCAGCAGCTTAGGTCAAGATACGCAGTATTTT.

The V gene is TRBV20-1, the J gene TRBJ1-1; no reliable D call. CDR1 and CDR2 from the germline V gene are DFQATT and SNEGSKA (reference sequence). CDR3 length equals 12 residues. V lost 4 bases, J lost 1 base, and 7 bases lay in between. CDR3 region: CSAIPPNTEAFF. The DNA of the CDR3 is TGCAGTGCTATACCCCCGAACACTGAAGCTTTCTTT.

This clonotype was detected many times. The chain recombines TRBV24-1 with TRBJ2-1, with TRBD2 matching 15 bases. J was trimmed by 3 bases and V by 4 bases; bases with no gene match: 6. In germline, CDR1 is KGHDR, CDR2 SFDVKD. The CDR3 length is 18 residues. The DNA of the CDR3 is TGTGCCACCAGTGACAAAACGGGACTAGCGGGGGGCTACAATGAGCAGTTCTTC. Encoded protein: CATSDKTGLAGGYNEQFF.

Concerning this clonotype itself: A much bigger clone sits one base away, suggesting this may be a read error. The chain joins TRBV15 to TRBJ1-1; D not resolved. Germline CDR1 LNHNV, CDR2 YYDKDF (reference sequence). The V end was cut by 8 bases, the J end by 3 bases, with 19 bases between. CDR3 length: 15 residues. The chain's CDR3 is CATLSALGADTEAFF. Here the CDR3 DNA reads TGTGCCACCCTATCGGCACTAGGAGCGGACACTGAAGCTTTCTTT.

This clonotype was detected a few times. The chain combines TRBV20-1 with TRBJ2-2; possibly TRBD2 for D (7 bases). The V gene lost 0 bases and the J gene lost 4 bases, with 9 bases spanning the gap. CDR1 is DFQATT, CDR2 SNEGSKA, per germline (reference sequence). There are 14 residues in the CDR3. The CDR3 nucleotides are TGCAGTGCTAGAGATCGGGGGGCCACCGGGGAGCTGTTTTTT. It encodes CSARDRGATGELFF.

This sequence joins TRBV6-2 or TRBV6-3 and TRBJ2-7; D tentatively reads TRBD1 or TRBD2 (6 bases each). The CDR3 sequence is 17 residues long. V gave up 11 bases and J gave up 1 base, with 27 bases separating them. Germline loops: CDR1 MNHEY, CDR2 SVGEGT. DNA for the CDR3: TGTGCCGAGGGGGGTCACGGGACGAAGGTTTTTTCCTACGAGCAGTACGTC. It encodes CAEGGHGTKVFSYEQYV.

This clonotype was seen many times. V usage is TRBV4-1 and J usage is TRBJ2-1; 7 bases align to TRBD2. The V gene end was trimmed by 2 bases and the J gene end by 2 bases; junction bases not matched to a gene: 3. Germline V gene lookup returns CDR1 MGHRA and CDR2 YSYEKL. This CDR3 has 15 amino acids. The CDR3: CASSQSSGPYNEQFF. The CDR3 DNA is TGCGCCAGCAGCCAATCTAGCGGCCCCTACAATGAGCAGTTCTTC.

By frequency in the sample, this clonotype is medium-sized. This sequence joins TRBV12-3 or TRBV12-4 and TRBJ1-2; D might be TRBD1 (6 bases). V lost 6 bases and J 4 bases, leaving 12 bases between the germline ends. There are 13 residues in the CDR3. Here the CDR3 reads CASSYTGTYGYTF. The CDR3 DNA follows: TGTGCCAGCAGCTATACAGGGACCTATGGCTACACCTTC.

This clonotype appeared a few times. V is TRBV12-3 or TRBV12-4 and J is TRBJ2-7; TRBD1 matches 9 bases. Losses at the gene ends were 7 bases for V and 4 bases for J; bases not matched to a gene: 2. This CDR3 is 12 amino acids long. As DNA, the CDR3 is TGTGCCAGCACGACAGGGGGTTACGAGCAGTACTTC. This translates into CASTTGGYEQYF.

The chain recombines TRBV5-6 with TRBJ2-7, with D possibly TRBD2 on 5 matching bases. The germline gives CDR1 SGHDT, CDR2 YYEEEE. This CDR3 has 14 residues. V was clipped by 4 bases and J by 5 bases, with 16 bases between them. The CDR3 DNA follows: TGTGCCAGCAGCCGACCGACAAGGACTGACGAGCAGTACTTC. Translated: CASSRPTRTDEQYF.

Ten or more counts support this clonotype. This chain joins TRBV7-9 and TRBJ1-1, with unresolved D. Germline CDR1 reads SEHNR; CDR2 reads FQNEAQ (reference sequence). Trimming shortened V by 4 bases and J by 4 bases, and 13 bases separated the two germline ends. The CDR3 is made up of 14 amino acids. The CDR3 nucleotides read TGTGCCAGCAGCTATGCTGATGGGAGCACTGAAGCTTTCTTT. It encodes CASSYADGSTEAFF. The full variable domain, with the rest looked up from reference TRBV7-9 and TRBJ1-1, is DTGVSQNPRHKITKRGQNVTFRCDPISEHNRLYWYRQTLGQGPEFLTYFQNEAQLEKSRLLSDRFSAERPKGSFSTLEIQRTEQGDSAMYLCASSYADGSTEAFFGQGTRLTVV.

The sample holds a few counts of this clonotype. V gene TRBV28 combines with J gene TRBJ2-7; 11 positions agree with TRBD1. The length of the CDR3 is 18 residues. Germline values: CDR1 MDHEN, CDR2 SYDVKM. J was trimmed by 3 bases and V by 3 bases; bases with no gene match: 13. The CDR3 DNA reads TGTGCCAGCAGTTTGCAGGGACAGGGGGTCCCAGACTACTACGAGCAGTACGTC. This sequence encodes CASSLQGQGVPDYYEQYV.

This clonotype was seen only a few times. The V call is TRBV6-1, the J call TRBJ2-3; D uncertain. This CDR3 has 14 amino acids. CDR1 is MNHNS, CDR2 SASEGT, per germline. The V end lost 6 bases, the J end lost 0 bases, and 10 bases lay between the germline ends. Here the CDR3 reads CASSDQASTDTQYF. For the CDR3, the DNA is TGTGCCAGCAGCGATCAGGCTAGCACAGATACGCAGTATTTT.

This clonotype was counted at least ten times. CDR3 bases: TGTGCCAGCAGTGAACTGGGCCAGGTTAACACCGGGGAGCTGTTTTTT. Translated: CASSELGQVNTGELFF. The chain recombines TRBV2 with TRBJ2-2; no clear D. Per the germline V gene, CDR1 is SNHLY and CDR2 is FYNNEI. Deletions cut 2 bases from V and 2 bases from J, with 12 bases between. The CDR3 covers 16 residues. Full variable domain (rest looked up from reference TRBV2 and TRBJ2-2): EPEVTQTPSHQVTQMGQEVILRCVPISNHLYFYWYRQILGQKVEFLVSFYNNEISEKSEIFDDQFSVERPDGSNFTLKIRSTKLEDSAMYFCASSELGQVNTGELFFGEGSRLTVL.

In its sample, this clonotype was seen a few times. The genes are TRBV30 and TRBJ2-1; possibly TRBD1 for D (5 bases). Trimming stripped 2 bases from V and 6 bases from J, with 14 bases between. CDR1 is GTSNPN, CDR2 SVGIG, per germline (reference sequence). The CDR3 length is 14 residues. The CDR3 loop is CAWSYGQGTNEQFF. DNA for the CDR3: TGTGCCTGGAGTTATGGGCAGGGCACCAATGAGCAGTTCTTC. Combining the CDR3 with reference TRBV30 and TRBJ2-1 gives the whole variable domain SQTIHQWPATLVQPVGSPLSLECTVEGTSNPNLYWYRQAAGRGLQLLFYSVGIGQISSEVPQNLSASRPQDRQFILSSKKLLLSDSGFYLCAWSYGQGTNEQFFGPGTRLTVL.

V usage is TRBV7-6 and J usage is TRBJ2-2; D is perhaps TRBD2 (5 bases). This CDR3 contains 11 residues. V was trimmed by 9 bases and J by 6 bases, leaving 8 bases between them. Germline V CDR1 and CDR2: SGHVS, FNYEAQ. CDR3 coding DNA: TGTGCCAGTCTCGGGGCCGGGGAGCTGTTTTTT. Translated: CASLGAGELFF.

CDR3 coding DNA: TGTGCCAGCAGCGGTGCCCGGGACGGAGACTACGAGCAGTACTTC. Amino acids: CASSGARDGDYEQYF. J is TRBJ2-7 and V is TRBV13; D possibly matches TRBD1 or TRBD2 (5 bases each). Trimming removed 5 bases from V and 3 bases from J, with 17 bases in between. Germline loops: CDR1 PRHDT, CDR2 FYEKMQ (reference sequence). The CDR3 has 15 amino acids.

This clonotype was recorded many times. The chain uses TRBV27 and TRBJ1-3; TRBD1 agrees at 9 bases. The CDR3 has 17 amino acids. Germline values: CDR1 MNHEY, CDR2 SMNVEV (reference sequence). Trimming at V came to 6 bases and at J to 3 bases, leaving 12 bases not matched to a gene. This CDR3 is CASSPATGGLGGNTIYF. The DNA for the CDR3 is TGTGCCAGCAGCCCGGCCACAGGGGGCCTCGGTGGAAACACCATATATTTT.

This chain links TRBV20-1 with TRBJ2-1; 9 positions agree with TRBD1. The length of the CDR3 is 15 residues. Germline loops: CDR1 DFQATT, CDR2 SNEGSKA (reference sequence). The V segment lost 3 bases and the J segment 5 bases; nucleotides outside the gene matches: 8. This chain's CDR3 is CSARLGTGFHNEQFF. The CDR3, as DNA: TGCAGTGCTAGGCTTGGGACAGGGTTCCACAATGAGCAGTTCTTC.

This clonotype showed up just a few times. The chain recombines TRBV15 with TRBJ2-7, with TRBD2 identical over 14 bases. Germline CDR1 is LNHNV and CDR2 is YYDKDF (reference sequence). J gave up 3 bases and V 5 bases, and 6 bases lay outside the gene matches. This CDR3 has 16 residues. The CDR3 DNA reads TGTGCCACCAGCGTAGGACTAGCGGGAGGCCACTACGAGCAGTACTTC. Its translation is CATSVGLAGGHYEQYF.

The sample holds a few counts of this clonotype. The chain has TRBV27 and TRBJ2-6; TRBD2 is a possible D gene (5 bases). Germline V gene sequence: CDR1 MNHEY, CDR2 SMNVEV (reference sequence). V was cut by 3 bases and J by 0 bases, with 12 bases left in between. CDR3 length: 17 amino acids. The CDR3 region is CASSLSAGLSGANVLTF. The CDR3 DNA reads TGTGCCAGCAGTTTGTCAGCCGGACTCTCTGGGGCCAACGTCCTGACTTTC.

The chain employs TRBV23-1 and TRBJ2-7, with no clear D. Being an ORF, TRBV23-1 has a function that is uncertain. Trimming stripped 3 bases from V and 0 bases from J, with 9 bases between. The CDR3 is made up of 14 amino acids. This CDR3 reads CASSHEESSYEQYV. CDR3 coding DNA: TGCGCCAGCAGTCATGAGGAGAGCTCCTACGAGCAGTACGTC.